These T cell receptor beta chains were read from a single sample in a study of Ad26.COV2.S vaccination and SARS-CoV-2 variants. The protocol was immunoSEQ multiplex PCR, while the TCRdb copy is restricted to in-frame clones and leaves out a portion. In the table there are around 450,000 clones, around nine tenths of which are singletons. The sequences come from peripheral blood, collected in a trial of Ad26.COV2.S vaccine versus placebo. Receptor source: a person aged 18 to 65 who received the Ad26.COV2.S COVID-19 vaccine or a placebo. CDR3s include the opening cysteine and the closing phenylalanine or tryptophan. D genes are given only for firm matches. Size tells how often a clone was seen (once, few, many) or the class of an expanded clone, and some rows leave it out.

size	D	J	V	CDR3	DNA
few	TRBD1	TRBJ2-4	TRBV4-1	CASSQGRDRGSPTENIQYF	TGCGCCAGCAGCCAAGGAAGGGACAGGGGGTCCCCCACCGAAAACATTCAGTACTTC
-	TRBD2	TRBJ2-3	TRBV7-8	CASSLRTSGTTDTQYF	TGTGCCAGCAGCCTTCGGACTAGCGGGACCACAGATACGCAGTATTTT
-	-	TRBJ2-1	TRBV28	CASSFAGHNEQFF	TGTGCCAGCAGTTTTGCAGGGCACAATGAGCAGTTCTTC
-	-	TRBJ1-5	TRBV1	CTSSLHPRRGSNQPQHF	TGCACCAGCAGCCTTCACCCCCGGCGAGGGAGCAATCAGCCCCAGCATTTT
-	-	TRBJ1-1	TRBV19	CASSDPPHRATEAFF	TGTGCCAGTAGTGACCCCCCCCACAGGGCCACTGAAGCTTTCTTT
-	-	TRBJ2-5	TRBV6-6	CASSWGSQETQYF	TGTGCCAGCAGCTGGGGCAGCCAAGAGACCCAGTACTTC
-	-	TRBJ1-5	TRBV6-2/TRBV6-3	CASSYDEGYNQPQHF	TGTGCCAGCAGTTATGATGAGGGGTACAATCAGCCCCAGCATTTT
-	TRBD2	TRBJ2-7	TRBV6-2/TRBV6-3	CASSRDSGSSYEQYF	TGTGCCAGCAGTAGAGATAGCGGGAGTTCCTACGAGCAGTACTTC
-	-	TRBJ2-2	TRBV23-1	CASSSDQSNLGELFF	TGCGCCAGCAGTAGCGACCAGAGTAACCTCGGGGAGCTGTTTTTT
-	TRBD1	TRBJ1-5	TRBV7-9	CASSMGQGYQPQHF	TGTGCCAGCAGCATGGGACAGGGGTACCAGCCCCAGCATTTT
-	-	TRBJ1-6	TRBV25-1	CASSDQGYSPLHF	TGTGCCAGCAGTGATCAGGGGTATTCACCCCTCCACTTT
once	TRBD2	TRBJ2-3	TRBV4-1	CASSQWTSGSGTDTQYF	TGCGCCAGCAGCCAATGGACTAGCGGGAGTGGGACAGATACGCAGTATTTT
-	-	TRBJ2-7	TRBV30	CAWSLQYTEQYF	TGTGCCTGGAGTCTACAGTACACCGAGCAGTACTTC
-	-	TRBJ1-2	TRBV27	CASSERAGRFGYTF	TGTGCCAGCAGCGAAAGGGCAGGGAGATTCGGCTACACCTTC
-	TRBD1	TRBJ2-1	TRBV15	CATSRDGTRGHRGKEFF	TGTGCCACCAGCAGAGATGGAACTCGGGGGCACAGGGGGAAAGAGTTCTTC
-	-	TRBJ1-2	TRBV5-1	CASSLDRTNYGYTF	TGCGCCAGCAGCTTGGACAGAACTAACTATGGCTACACCTTC
-	TRBD2	TRBJ2-1	TRBV4-3	CASSQTTSGPYNEQFF	TGCGCCAGCAGCCAAACCACTAGCGGACCCTACAATGAGCAGTTCTTC
once	TRBD2	TRBJ2-7	TRBV28	CASSLSASGSYEQYF	TGTGCCAGCAGTTTATCGGCTAGCGGTTCCTACGAGCAGTACTTC
-	-	TRBJ2-7	TRBV12-5	CASGLRRGRYEQYF	TGTGCTAGTGGTTTGAGGCGGGGTAGGTACGAGCAGTACTTC
once	-	TRBJ2-5	TRBV5-1	CASSLEVSGETQYF	TGCGCCAGCAGCTTGGAAGTATCAGGGGAGACCCAGTACTTC
once	-	TRBJ2-3	TRBV7-3	CASSLMGLSATDTQYF	TGTGCCAGCAGCTTAATGGGGCTCAGTGCCACAGATACGCAGTATTTT
-	TRBD1	TRBJ2-7	TRBV6-6	CASSFSVEDRAHEQYF	TGTGCCAGCAGTTTTTCGGTCGAAGACAGGGCCCACGAGCAGTACTTC
-	TRBD2	TRBJ2-7	TRBV14	CASSQDMGGNDEQYF	TGTGCCAGCAGCCAAGATATGGGAGGGAATGACGAGCAGTACTTC
few	-	TRBJ1-5	TRBV27	CASSYGVNQPQHF	TGTGCCAGCAGTTACGGAGTCAATCAGCCCCAGCATTTT
-	TRBD1	TRBJ2-5	TRBV4-2	CASSPGTANQETQYF	TGTGCCAGCAGCCCCGGGACAGCGAACCAAGAGACCCAGTACTTC
-	TRBD1	TRBJ2-1	TRBV6-2/TRBV6-3	CASSRTGGKQFF	TGTGCCAGCAGCCGCACAGGGGGAAAGCAGTTCTTC
-	-	TRBJ1-5	TRBV27	CASSPLNSNQPQHF	TGTGCCAGCAGTCCTCTAAATAGCAATCAGCCCCAGCATTTT
-	-	TRBJ1-3	TRBV7-9	CASRLGASGNTIYF	TGTGCCAGCAGACTAGGGGCCTCTGGAAACACCATATATTTT
-	-	TRBJ1-2	TRBV30	CAWSVVQNYGYTF	TGTGCCTGGAGTGTAGTACAGAACTATGGCTACACCTTC
-	-	TRBJ2-7	TRBV27	CASSFTRSSYEQYF	TGTGCCAGCAGTTTTACTAGGAGCTCCTACGAGCAGTACTTC
once	-	TRBJ1-5	TRBV30	CAWSVSGNQPQHF	TGTGCCTGGAGTGTCAGTGGCAATCAGCCCCAGCATTTT
-	TRBD1	TRBJ1-5	TRBV9	CASSPTDTGTGAFNQPQHF	TGTGCCAGCAGCCCCACTGATACCGGGACAGGGGCTTTCAATCAGCCCCAGCATTTT
-	-	TRBJ2-3	TRBV7-9	CASSPRGDTQYF	TGTGCCAGCAGCCCTAGAGGGGATACGCAGTATTTT
-	-	TRBJ1-3	TRBV19	CASSTAGSGNTIYF	TGTGCCAGTAGTACAGCAGGGTCTGGAAACACCATATATTTT
-	-	TRBJ2-1	TRBV7-3	CASSFTVGGNEQFF	TGTGCCAGCAGCTTTACTGTTGGGGGCAATGAGCAGTTCTTC
-	-	TRBJ2-7	TRBV5-1	CASSADRISYEQYF	TGCGCCAGCAGCGCCGACAGGATCTCCTACGAGCAGTACTTC
-	-	TRBJ2-7	TRBV7-9	CASSLIGIPYEQYF	TGTGCCAGCAGCTTAATAGGGATACCCTACGAGCAGTACTTC
-	TRBD2	TRBJ2-7	TRBV29-1	CSASRGQVTSGRSEQYF	TGCAGCGCGTCCAGGGGCCAAGTGACTAGCGGGAGAAGCGAGCAGTACTTC
-	-	TRBJ1-5	TRBV15	CATSRDSLGQPQHF	TGTGCCACCAGCAGAGATTCTTTGGGTCAGCCCCAGCATTTT
-	-	TRBJ1-3	TRBV5-6	CASSQPGRAQGNTIYF	TGTGCCAGCAGCCAACCCGGCCGGGCTCAAGGAAACACCATATATTTT
-	-	TRBJ1-3	TRBV3-1/TRBV3-2	CASSQTAGGAGNTIYF	TGTGCCAGCAGCCAAACGGCGGGGGGGGCTGGAAACACCATATATTTT
once	TRBD1	TRBJ1-3	TRBV15	CATSSRDRGEGNTIYF	TGTGCCACCAGCAGCCGGGACAGGGGAGAGGGAAACACCATATATTTT
-	-	TRBJ2-1	TRBV4-2	CASSQEGSGYNEQFF	TGTGCCAGCAGCCAAGAGGGTAGCGGATACAATGAGCAGTTCTTC
-	-	TRBJ1-4	TRBV5-1	CASSLASGANEKLFF	TGCGCCAGCAGCTTGGCCTCGGGAGCTAATGAAAAACTGTTTTTT
-	-	TRBJ1-1	TRBV18	CASSPPNGRNTEAFF	TGTGCCAGCTCACCCCCGAACGGACGGAACACTGAAGCTTTCTTT
-	-	TRBJ2-2	TRBV7-2	CASSPGSAGELFF	TGTGCCAGCAGCCCGGGGAGCGCCGGGGAGCTGTTTTTT
-	TRBD2	TRBJ2-7	TRBV30	CAWSAILGGGGAGGEQYF	TGTGCCTGGAGTGCGATTTTAGGAGGCGGCGGAGCGGGAGGGGAGCAGTACTTC
-	-	TRBJ1-2	TRBV11-2	CASSLAGGYGYTF	TGTGCCAGCAGCTTAGCCGGCGGCTATGGCTACACCTTC
once	-	TRBJ2-5	TRBV11-2	CASSSRETQYF	TGTGCCAGCAGCTCCAGGGAGACCCAGTACTTC
-	-	TRBJ2-3	TRBV6-6	CASRQEGTDTQYF	TGTGCCAGCAGACAGGAGGGGACAGATACGCAGTATTTT
-	TRBD2	TRBJ2-2	TRBV2	CASRRTSSPGELFF	TGTGCCAGCAGGAGGACTAGCAGTCCCGGGGAGCTGTTTTTT